These 7 T cell receptor beta chains came from one sample sequenced in a study of CD8+ T cells in alopecia areata. Treatment denoted: oral pan-JAK inhibitor, 5-10 mg twice daily. TCR sequencing used cDNA made by reverse transcription of extracted RNA. Profiled with immunoSEQ multiplex PCR; TCRdb holds only in-frame clones, not every one. In the table there are over 100,000 clones, 50% to 75% of which are singletons. Material: CD8+ T cells sorted from blood, obtained at week 24, from a patient treated with tofacitinib. All receptors come from a human donor with alopecia areata.

A single count supports this clone. CDR3 DNA: TGTGCCAGCAGTTTATCCCCCGGGACAGGCATCTACGAGCAGTACTTC. Amino acid sequence: CASSLSPGTGIYEQYF. The rearrangement links TRBV27 to TRBJ2-7; 8 bases match TRBD1. Germline CDR1 is MNHEY and CDR2 is SMNVEV (reference sequence). V lost 0 bases to trimming and J lost 3 bases; unmatched junction nucleotides: 7. The CDR3 loop spans 16 amino acids.

The chain is built from TRBV27 and TRBJ2-7; TRBD1 matches at 9 bases. Germline CDR1 reads MNHEY; CDR2 reads SMNVEV (reference sequence). The CDR3 length is 16 residues. V was pared by 3 bases and J by 5 bases, with 11 bases of the junction left unmatched. The chain's CDR3 is CASSLPPGTGRHEQYF. For the CDR3, the DNA is TGTGCCAGCAGTTTGCCCCCCGGGACAGGGAGGCACGAGCAGTACTTC.

This clone showed up just once. V is TRBV5-1 and J is TRBJ1-6; D not certain. V was clipped by 1 base and J by 7 bases, with 21 bases between them. The CDR3 has 18 residues. Per the germline V gene, CDR1 is SGHRS and CDR2 is YFSETQ. The DNA of the CDR3 is TGCGCCAGCAGCTTGTCGGCAGTCGACGGGGTCCGGAATTCACCCCTCCACTTT. Protein: CASSLSAVDGVRNSPLHF.

V and J are TRBV5-1 and TRBJ1-1; D gene unclear. The germline V gene has CDR1 SGHRS and CDR2 YFSETQ. V was pared by 3 bases and J by 0 bases, with 21 bases between. This CDR3 is built from 18 residues. The CDR3 is CASSSSAPVASMNTEAFF. The CDR3 DNA is TGCGCCAGCAGCTCATCCGCCCCCGTCGCCAGCATGAACACTGAAGCTTTCTTT.

The J gene is TRBJ1-2, the V gene TRBV27; a possible D gene is TRBD1 (5 bases). This CDR3 is built from 12 residues. Trimming stripped 8 bases from V and 3 bases from J, with 10 bases between. CDR1 is MNHEY and CDR2 is SMNVEV in the germline V gene (reference sequence). This CDR3 reads CASSGEDYGYTF. CDR3 sequence (DNA): TGTGCCAGCTCGGGGGAGGACTATGGCTACACCTTC.

The CDR3 bases are TGTGCCACCAGCAGGGACAGGAGAGGTTATTCACCCCTCCACTTT. Its translation: CATSRDRRGYSPLHF. V gene TRBV15 combines with J gene TRBJ1-6; 7 nucleotides line up with TRBD1. Trimming removed 3 bases from V and 8 bases from J; junction bases left unmatched: 7. There are 15 residues in the CDR3. The germline V gene has CDR1 LNHNV and CDR2 YYDKDF (reference sequence).

The table lists this clone with a few counts. The V and J genes are TRBV29-1 and TRBJ1-2, with 9 nucleotides matching TRBD1. This CDR3 spans 11 amino acids. Germline V gene lookup returns CDR1 SQVTM and CDR2 ANQGSEA. V shed 7 bases and J 8 bases; nucleotides not matched to a gene: 5. In DNA, the CDR3 is TGCAGCGCTTGGACAGGGGACGGCTACACCTTC. It yields the protein CSAWTGDGYTF.